One sample yielded the 23 T cell receptor beta chains listed below, sequenced in a study of T cell repertoires in cytomegalovirus infection. These receptors are not linked to any known antigen. TCRdb analysed the reads with MiXCR anew, one entry per CDR3 protein. The sample shows fewer than 850,000 distinct CDR3 sequences, 25% to 35% of them seen only once. Sequenced here: cultured CD8+ T cells from PBMCs, sampled from culture after CMV antigen stimulation. Receptors were obtained from a human donor in good health (CMV status not recorded). Some clones in this sample may be carry-over from other donors' samples.

This clonotype was seen a handful of times. This rearrangement joins TRBV7-2 to TRBJ2-5; 8 positions match TRBD2. CDR1 SGHTA and CDR2 FQGNSA come from the germline V gene. Trimming took 5 bases from V and 4 from J; bases not matched to a gene: 15. This CDR3 has 17 amino acids. The CDR3 DNA follows: TGTGCCAGCAGCCCCAGCAAATGGGCGGGGGGCCGAGAGACCCAGTACTTC. Protein sequence: CASSPSKWAGGRETQYF.

As DNA, the CDR3 is TGTGCCAGCAGCCAATTGGGACAGGGCAACGAGCAGTACGTC. Translated, it gives CASSQLGQGNEQYV. This chain links TRBV7-9 with TRBJ2-7; 9 bases align to TRBD1. The CDR3 is made up of 14 amino acids. Germline-derived CDR1 and CDR2 are SEHNR and FQNEAQ (reference sequence). V was clipped by 5 bases and J by 5 bases; unmatched bases: 7.

This clonotype showed up just a few times. The chain couples TRBV20-1 to TRBJ1-1, with D hard to call. This CDR3 has 14 residues. Trimming shortened V by 2 bases and J by 4 bases, and 14 bases separated the two germline ends. Germline V gives CDR1 DFQATT, CDR2 SNEGSKA (reference sequence). For the CDR3, the DNA is TGCAGTGCTAGAAATTCGGGAGGAGTCACTGAAGCTTTCTTT. Translation gives CSARNSGGVTEAFF.

This clonotype has only a few counts. Mismatch with germline at one junction end may stem from a read error. The gene calls are TRBV11-2 and TRBJ1-1, with D possibly TRBD1 on 5 matching bases. This CDR3 spans 16 amino acids. Germline V gene data show CDR1 as SGHAT and CDR2 as FQNNGV. CDR3 DNA: TGTGCCAGCACCTTAGCGTGGGGGGGTGGTGACACTGAAGCTTTCTTT. Residues: CASTLAWGGGDTEAFF. The full variable domain, its missing parts supplied by reference TRBV11-2 and TRBJ1-1, is EAGVAQSPRYKIIEKRQSVAFWCNPISGHATLYWYQQILGQGPKLLIQFQNNGVVDDSQLPKDRFSAERLKGVDSTLKIQPAKLEDSAVYLCASTLAWGGGDTEAFFGQGTRLTVV.

This clonotype was counted between two and nine times. This chain links TRBV14 with TRBJ1-2; TRBD1 agrees at 9 bases. Germline V gene lookup returns CDR1 SGHDN and CDR2 FVKESK. The CDR3 runs to 16 residues. Trimming cost V 0 bases and J 4 bases; bases outside gene matches: 6. For the CDR3, the DNA is TGTGCCAGCAGCCAAGAAGGGACAGGGACCTTCTATGGCTACACCTTC. This translates into CASSQEGTGTFYGYTF.

In DNA form, the CDR3 reads TGCAGTGCTAGAGATCCGGGACAGTTAAGCTCCTACAATGAGCAGTTCTTC. It translates to CSARDPGQLSSYNEQFF. The genes are TRBV20-1 and TRBJ2-1; 7 bases agree with TRBD1. This CDR3 is 17 amino acids long. V shed 0 bases, J shed 0 bases, and the junction held 8 bases outside the gene matches. Germline lookup yields CDR1 DFQATT and CDR2 SNEGSKA (reference sequence).

This clonotype has ten or more counts. The junction departs from germline at one end; a sequencing error may be responsible. The rearrangement joins TRBV7-2 to TRBJ2-4, with unresolved D. The CDR3 spans 12 residues. Germline CDR1 and CDR2: SGHTA and FQGNSA. CDR3 coding DNA: TGTGCCAGCAGCTTAGCCCAAAACATTCAGTACTTC. Protein product: CASSLAQNIQYF.

This clonotype was detected a few times. The chain links TRBV12-5 to TRBJ2-5, with no clear D. Germline V gives CDR1 LGHNT, CDR2 FRNRAP. The germline V and J ends were trimmed by 0 bases and 5 bases, with 4 bases remaining between them. This CDR3 is built from 12 residues. Here the CDR3 DNA reads TGTGCTAGTGGTTTGGTACGGGAGACCCAGTACTTC. Its translation: CASGLVRETQYF. Full variable domain (outside the CDR3, taken from reference TRBV12-5 and TRBJ2-5): DARVTQTPRHKVTEMGQEVTMRCQPILGHNTVFWYRQTMMQGLELLAYFRNRAPLDDSGMPKDRFSAEMPDATLATLKIQPSEPRDSAVYFCASGLVRETQYFGPGTRLLVL.

Only one count was recorded for this clonotype. The V call is TRBV13, the J call TRBJ2-7; 11 nucleotides agree with TRBD2. Unmatched junction bases numbered 7, after V lost 2 bases and J lost 7 bases. CDR1 is PRHDT and CDR2 is FYEKMQ in the germline V gene (reference sequence). The CDR3 consists of 15 residues. CDR3 region: CASSLLAGGQGEQYF. CDR3 sequence (DNA): TGTGCCAGCAGCTTACTAGCGGGGGGCCAGGGGGAGCAGTACTTC.

The chain carries TRBV27 and TRBJ2-7, with D tentatively TRBD2 (5 bases). The germline V and J ends were trimmed by 6 bases and 7 bases, with 16 bases remaining between them. CDR1 and CDR2 (germline): MNHEY, SMNVEV (reference sequence). The CDR3 is 13 amino acids. The CDR3 reads CASSPGVRTEQYF. The CDR3 DNA sequence: TGTGCCAGCAGCCCTGGGGTTAGGACTGAGCAGTACTTC.

This clonotype occurred a few times. V usage is TRBV7-9 and J usage is TRBJ2-1; 7 bases fit TRBD1. With V trimmed by 7 bases and J by 4 bases, 10 bases remained unmatched. The CDR3 runs 15 residues. Germline V gene sequence: CDR1 SEHNR, CDR2 FQNEAQ (reference sequence). The CDR3, as DNA: TGTGCCAGCACCCTCGAGACAGGGATTTACAATGAGCAGTTCTTC. It yields the protein CASTLETGIYNEQFF.

This chain links TRBV27 with TRBJ2-3; D perhaps matches TRBD1 (6 bases). The CDR3 is made up of 14 amino acids. Trimming stripped 4 bases from V and 6 bases from J, with 14 bases between. From germline, CDR1 is MNHEY and CDR2 SMNVEV (reference sequence). CDR3 in DNA: TGTGCCAGCAGTTACTCCAGGACAGCGGATACGCAGTATTTT. It is translated as CASSYSRTADTQYF.

This clonotype has a handful of counts. The chain couples TRBV6-6 to TRBJ2-5; D uncertain. Trimming removed 0 bases from V and 4 bases from J, with 12 bases in between. CDR1 is MNHNY, CDR2 SVGAGI, per germline (reference sequence). The CDR3 spans 15 residues. The CDR3 loop is CASSYSTRSRETQYF. CDR3 nucleotides: TGTGCCAGCAGTTACTCGACACGGTCGCGAGAGACCCAGTACTTC.

This clonotype has only a few counts. The V gene is TRBV6-5, the J gene TRBJ1-2, with D possibly matching TRBD1 (5 bases). V gave up 0 bases and J gave up 7 bases, with 12 bases separating them. Per germline, CDR1 MNHEY and CDR2 SVGAGI. This CDR3 has 14 residues. For the CDR3, the DNA is TGTGCCAGCAGTTACTCGAGTGGGGCGCTTGGCTACACCTTC. Protein: CASSYSSGALGYTF.

The gene calls are TRBV7-9 and TRBJ2-1; no clear D gene. The CDR3 loop spans 12 amino acids. Trimming stripped 10 bases from V and 1 base from J, with 8 bases between. Per the germline V gene, CDR1 is SEHNR and CDR2 is FQNEAQ (reference sequence). The CDR3 spells CATGISYNEQFF. The DNA for the CDR3 is TGTGCCACCGGTATTTCCTACAATGAGCAGTTCTTC.

The sample holds a few counts of this clonotype. This sequence joins TRBV7-8 and TRBJ1-5; 7 bases are a match to TRBD1. The V gene's germline CDR1 is SGHVS and CDR2 FQNEAQ. V was clipped by 5 bases and J by 3 bases; unmatched bases: 10. The CDR3 sequence is 16 residues long. CDR3 in amino acids: CASSPGLTGHNQPQHF. The CDR3 nucleotides read TGTGCCAGCAGCCCAGGCCTGACAGGGCACAATCAGCCCCAGCATTTT.

This chain connects TRBV6-1 to TRBJ2-7, with a tentative D call TRBD1 (6 bases). CDR1 and CDR2 (germline): MNHNS, SASEGT. The V gene lost 6 bases and the J gene lost 0 bases, with 18 bases spanning the gap. The CDR3 runs 16 residues. CDR3 region: CASRPYNLDSSYEQYF. In DNA form, the CDR3 reads TGTGCCAGCAGGCCTTACAACTTGGACAGCTCCTACGAGCAGTACTTC.

About this clonotype: This may stem from a read error, because a much larger clone lies one nucleotide away. The chain couples TRBV7-2 to TRBJ1-4; TRBD1 aligns across 7 bases. Germline values: CDR1 SGHTA, CDR2 FQGNSA. The CDR3 is 18 residues long. J was trimmed by 5 bases and V by 3 bases; bases with no gene match: 15. The DNA of the CDR3 is TGTGCCAGCAGCTTCGGACAGGCCGACCAAATAGACAATGAAAAACTGTTTTTT. Encoded protein: CASSFGQADQIDNEKLFF.

The chain links TRBV7-8 to TRBJ1-1, with D perhaps matching TRBD1 (6 bases). Trimming removed 4 bases at V and 8 bases at J, with 20 bases between. This CDR3 comprises 15 residues. Germline assignment: CDR1 SGHVS and CDR2 FQNEAQ. The CDR3 DNA is TGTGCCAGCAGCTCCTTAGGGGGAAGGTTCCTCGAAGCTTTCTTT. Translated: CASSSLGGRFLEAFF.

The table lists this clonotype with many counts. J is TRBJ2-7 and V is TRBV7-2; TRBD2 aligns across 14 bases. The germline V gene has CDR1 SGHTA and CDR2 FQGNSA. This CDR3 spans 17 amino acids. Losses at the gene ends were 3 bases for V and 0 bases for J; bases not matched to a gene: 4. CDR3 sequence (DNA): TGTGCCAGCAGCTTGGGACTAGCGGGGGTCCTCTCCTACGAGCAGTACTTC. Its protein product is CASSLGLAGVLSYEQYF.

The V call is TRBV19, the J call TRBJ2-1; possible D gene TRBD2, 5 bases. V dropped 6 bases and J dropped 5 bases, with 11 bases sitting between them. Germline V lookup: CDR1 LNHDA, CDR2 SQIVND (reference sequence). The CDR3 covers 13 residues. DNA for the CDR3: TGTGCCAGTAGCCTGCGCGGGCACAATGAGCAGTTCTTC. It yields the protein CASSLRGHNEQFF.

The V gene is TRBV6-8, the J gene TRBJ2-3; D is uncertain. The germline V gene encodes CDR1 MNHGY and CDR2 SAAAGT. Trimming cost V 1 base and J 6 bases, with 8 bases left between them. The CDR3 has 13 amino acids. Here the CDR3 reads CASSYFDTDTQYF. For the CDR3, the DNA is TGTGCCAGCAGTTACTTCGACACGGATACGCAGTATTTT.

There are a few counts of this clonotype. The rearrangement joins TRBV4-1 to TRBJ2-3; 7 positions agree with TRBD2. The V gene's germline CDR1 is MGHRA and CDR2 YSYEKL. J lost 4 bases, V lost 5 bases, and 6 bases had no gene match. This CDR3 is built from 14 residues. This CDR3 is CASSNWTRADTQYF. The CDR3 bases are TGCGCCAGCAGCAATTGGACTAGGGCAGATACGCAGTATTTT.